The T cell receptor (beta chain) under discussion was sequenced for a study of T cell responses to AZD1222 COVID-19 vaccine. Study observations and caveats: Spike-specific TCR breadth rose after two AZD1222 doses, and depth rose as well. Seropositivity was recorded at baseline in only a handful of AZD1222 recipients.

The assay was immunoSEQ multiplex PCR, and TCRdb's table has in-frame clones only and misses some. The table shows approximately 84,000 clones, with roughly nine tenths occurring only once. Notes on this clone: Its antigen remains unknown.

This clonotype originated in an adult who received the AZD1222 COVID-19 vaccine. The material was peripheral blood, obtained 28 days after the second AZD1222 dose.

The CDR3 protein is CASATGESDTDTQYF. The CDR3 nucleotides are TGTGCCAGCGCGACAGGGGAATCTGACACAGATACGCAGTATTTT. This rearrangement joins TRBV6-5 to TRBJ2-3; 8 nucleotides match TRBD1. The CDR3 contains 15 residues. Germline V lookup: CDR1 MNHEY, CDR2 SVGAGI. With 8 bases clipped from V and 2 bases from J, the junction kept 9 bases outside the gene matches.